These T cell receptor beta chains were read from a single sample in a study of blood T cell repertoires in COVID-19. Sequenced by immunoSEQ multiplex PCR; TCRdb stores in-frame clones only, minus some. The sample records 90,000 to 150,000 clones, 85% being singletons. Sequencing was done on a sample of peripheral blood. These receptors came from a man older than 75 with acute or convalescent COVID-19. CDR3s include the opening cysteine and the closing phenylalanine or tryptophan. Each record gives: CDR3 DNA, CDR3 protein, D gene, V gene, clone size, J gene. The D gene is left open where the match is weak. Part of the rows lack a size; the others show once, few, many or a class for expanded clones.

cdr3_nt: TGTGCCAGCAGTGAAAGGCAGGGGTCAGACACCATATATTTT
cdr3_aa: CASSERQGSDTIYF
d_call: NA
v_call: TRBV6-1
clone_size: NA
j_call: TRBJ1-3

cdr3_nt: TGTGCCAGCAGCTTAAGCGGGTCGAGCACAGATACGCAGTATTTT
cdr3_aa: CASSLSGSSTDTQYF
d_call: NA
v_call: TRBV7-3
clone_size: NA
j_call: TRBJ2-3

cdr3_nt: TGTGCCAGCAGCTTAGAGGGACAGGGACCTAACTATGGCTACACCTTC
cdr3_aa: CASSLEGQGPNYGYTF
d_call: TRBD1
v_call: TRBV13
clone_size: NA
j_call: TRBJ1-2

cdr3_nt: TGTGCCAGCAGTGAAGGACAGGGGGCTAGAAAACTGTTTTTT
cdr3_aa: CASSEGQGARKLFF
d_call: TRBD1
v_call: TRBV2
clone_size: NA
j_call: TRBJ1-4

cdr3_nt: TGTGCCAGCTCACCAATCGGACAGGGGGGGACTGGGGCCAACGTCCTGACTTTC
cdr3_aa: CASSPIGQGGTGANVLTF
d_call: TRBD1
v_call: TRBV18
clone_size: NA
j_call: TRBJ2-6

cdr3_nt: TGTGCCAGCAGCGTAACAGGTCGCAACGAGCAGTACTTC
cdr3_aa: CASSVTGRNEQYF
d_call: NA
v_call: TRBV9
clone_size: once
j_call: TRBJ2-7

cdr3_nt: TGTGCCAGCAGTGAAGCCCTGGTAGCAACTAATGAAAAACTGTTTTTT
cdr3_aa: CASSEALVATNEKLFF
d_call: NA
v_call: TRBV25-1
clone_size: NA
j_call: TRBJ1-4

cdr3_nt: TGTGCCAGCAGTTACGGCGGGGGACCGGGAAACACCATATATTTT
cdr3_aa: CASSYGGGPGNTIYF
d_call: NA
v_call: TRBV6-5
clone_size: NA
j_call: TRBJ1-3

cdr3_nt: TGTGCCAGCAGTGAATACAGGGGCCGGAGTCAGCCCCAGCATTTT
cdr3_aa: CASSEYRGRSQPQHF
d_call: TRBD1
v_call: TRBV2
clone_size: NA
j_call: TRBJ1-5

cdr3_nt: TGCAGCGTTGAAGTTCCTAGCGGGATGGAGACCCAGTACTTC
cdr3_aa: CSVEVPSGMETQYF
d_call: TRBD2
v_call: TRBV29-1
clone_size: NA
j_call: TRBJ2-5

cdr3_nt: TGTGCCAGCAGCCAGGCAGGGGAGGGGGAGCTGTTTTTT
cdr3_aa: CASSQAGEGELFF
d_call: NA
v_call: TRBV4-2
clone_size: NA
j_call: TRBJ2-2

cdr3_nt: TGTGCCTCCGGGACTAGCGGTTACAATGAGCAGTTCTTC
cdr3_aa: CASGTSGYNEQFF
d_call: TRBD2
v_call: TRBV3-1/TRBV3-2
clone_size: NA
j_call: TRBJ2-1